The next 25 T cell receptor beta chains were all read from a single sample in a study of T cell changes during pregnancy in multiple sclerosis (dated by TCRdb to about 2019). Libraries were built with the immunoSEQ multiplex PCR assay. The immuneACCESS repertoire file appears here via TCRdb, limited to in-frame rearrangements. These files lack a portion of the clones; in checked studies, under half of the deficit traces to unresolved V genes, and the cause of the others is not known. Within this sample are some 81,000 clones, with approximately 94% of them counted one time only. 2.5% to 3% of the sample is held by the ten biggest clonotypes. The sample here was peripheral blood, taken after pregnancy. These receptors were obtained from a female donor in good health, enrolled as a control in a pregnancy study.

The chain carries TRBV6-5 and TRBJ2-5, with a possible D match to TRBD2 (5 bases). Between the trimmed V and J ends, which lost 6 bases and 5 bases, there was a span of 16 bases. Germline values: CDR1 MNHEY, CDR2 SVGAGI. CDR3 length equals 14 residues. The CDR3 DNA is TGTGCCAGCAGACCCCTGGGCGGGTTGGAGACCCAGTACTTC. Amino acid sequence: CASRPLGGLETQYF.

The genes are TRBV11-2 and TRBJ2-1; the match to TRBD2 covers 10 bases. Losses at the gene ends were 5 bases for V and 9 bases for J; bases not matched to a gene: 16. In germline, CDR1 is SGHAT, CDR2 FQNNGV. CDR3 size: 17 residues. CDR3 loop: CASSTSTGTSVGAEQFF. CDR3 DNA: TGTGCCAGCAGCACCTCAACCGGGACTAGCGTCGGCGCTGAGCAGTTCTTC. The variable domain in full, completed from reference TRBV11-2 and TRBJ2-1, reads EAGVAQSPRYKIIEKRQSVAFWCNPISGHATLYWYQQILGQGPKLLIQFQNNGVVDDSQLPKDRFSAERLKGVDSTLKIQPAKLEDSAVYLCASSTSTGTSVGAEQFFGPGTRLTVL.

The chain employs TRBV2 and TRBJ2-7, with 7 bases aligning to TRBD2. The CDR3 runs to 15 residues. The J segment lost 4 bases and the V segment lost 7 bases, leaving 13 bases of the junction unmatched. Germline V gene lookup returns CDR1 SNHLY and CDR2 FYNNEI. The CDR3 nucleotides read TGTGCCAGCATGGAGGGGTCGGCGGGGGATTACGAGCAGTACTTC. Protein: CASMEGSAGDYEQYF. Based on the CDR3 plus reference TRBV2 and TRBJ2-7, the full variable domain is EPEVTQTPSHQVTQMGQEVILRCVPISNHLYFYWYRQILGQKVEFLVSFYNNEISEKSEIFDDQFSVERPDGSNFTLKIRSTKLEDSAMYFCASMEGSAGDYEQYFGPGTRLTVT.

The gene calls are TRBV2 and TRBJ1-2; D uncertain. The CDR3 has 13 amino acids. CDR1 SNHLY and CDR2 FYNNEI come from the germline V gene. Trimming stripped 2 bases from V and 4 bases from J, with 8 bases between. This CDR3 is CASSERQVYGYTF. CDR3 DNA sequence: TGTGCCAGCAGTGAAAGGCAGGTCTATGGCTACACCTTC.

The rearrangement uses TRBV2 and TRBJ1-5; D is unresolved. The CDR3 has 15 residues. The germline V gene has CDR1 SNHLY and CDR2 FYNNEI. Trimming cost V 1 base and J 5 bases, with 12 bases left between them. As DNA, the CDR3 is TGTGCCAGCAGTGAAGAGGTGGGAGTTTATCAGCCCCAGCATTTT. It is translated as CASSEEVGVYQPQHF.

This clone was detected once. The chain uses TRBV7-9 and TRBJ1-2; TRBD1 matches at 9 bases. Germline-derived CDR1 and CDR2 are SEHNR and FQNEAQ (reference sequence). The CDR3 contains 15 residues. The J segment lost 2 bases and the V segment lost 5 bases, leaving 6 bases of the junction unmatched. CDR3 nucleotides: TGTGCCAGCAGCCTGCGGACAGGGGACAACTATGGCTACACCTTC. This translates into CASSLRTGDNYGYTF.

V usage is TRBV5-1 and J usage is TRBJ2-5, with D perhaps TRBD2 (6 bases). Germline CDR1 is SGHRS and CDR2 is YFSETQ. Trimming took off 0 bases at V and 1 base at J, with 10 bases between the two ends. The CDR3 covers 15 residues. In DNA, the CDR3 is TGCGCCAGCAGCTTGGCGGGACTTTCCCAAGAGACCCAGTACTTC. Translated, it gives CASSLAGLSQETQYF.

V usage is TRBV7-9 and J usage is TRBJ1-1; the match to TRBD1 covers 8 bases. V trimming: 1 base; J trimming: 1 base; junction bases outside the gene matches: 11. The CDR3 consists of 18 residues. From germline, CDR1 is SEHNR and CDR2 FQNEAQ (reference sequence). In DNA form, the CDR3 reads TGTGCCAGCAGCTTAGTGGCTCTGCAGGGGGCGACGAACACTGAAGCTTTCTTT. Translated: CASSLVALQGATNTEAFF.

The CDR3 here is CASSGGGRACEQYF. Written as DNA, the CDR3 is TGCGCCAGCAGCGGAGGCGGGAGGGCCTGCGAGCAGTACTTC. The chain has TRBV5-1 and TRBJ2-7, with TRBD2 matching over 9 bases. With V trimmed by 4 bases and J by 6 bases, 8 bases remained unmatched. From germline, CDR1 is SGHRS and CDR2 YFSETQ. This CDR3 spans 14 amino acids.

CDR3 in DNA: TGTGCCAGCAGCTGGGACAGGGCGAGGGAGCAGTACTTC. Protein product: CASSWDRAREQYF. This chain uses TRBV7-6 with TRBJ2-7, with 9 bases fitting TRBD1. This CDR3 is built from 13 residues. V lost 4 bases to trimming and J lost 7 bases; unmatched junction nucleotides: 5. From germline, CDR1 is SGHVS and CDR2 FNYEAQ.

The chain joins TRBV6-6 to TRBJ2-2; 9 nucleotides match TRBD1. Germline CDR1 is MNHNY and CDR2 is SVGAGI (reference sequence). With 7 bases clipped from V and 7 bases from J, the junction kept 7 bases outside the gene matches. This CDR3 comprises 14 residues. The CDR3 sequence: CASNRDRVGGELFF. The CDR3, as DNA: TGTGCCAGCAACCGGGACAGGGTAGGCGGGGAGCTGTTTTTT.

CDR3 coding DNA: TGCGCCAGCAGCCAAGAAACAGGGATTGGCCATGGCTACACCTTC. As protein: CASSQETGIGHGYTF. The gene calls are TRBV4-1 and TRBJ1-2; perhaps TRBD1 as D (6 bases). The germline V gene encodes CDR1 MGHRA and CDR2 YSYEKL. Trimming stripped 0 bases from V and 6 bases from J, with 14 bases between. The CDR3 has 15 residues.

The chain carries TRBV6-5 and TRBJ1-2; 10 bases are a match to TRBD1. The CDR3 has 14 amino acids. The germline CDR1 and CDR2 sequences are MNHEY and SVGAGI. The J segment lost 8 bases and the V segment lost 8 bases, leaving 11 bases of the junction unmatched. The CDR3 is CASARGTGAKGYTF. In nucleotides, the CDR3 is TGTGCCAGCGCCCGTGGGACAGGGGCGAAGGGCTACACCTTC.

In DNA form, the CDR3 reads TGTGCTAGTGGCCAGACTAGCGGGGGACCCACCTACGAGCAGTACTTC. Amino acid sequence: CASGQTSGGPTYEQYF. This sequence joins TRBV12-5 and TRBJ2-7, with 12 bases matching TRBD2. The CDR3 loop spans 16 amino acids. V was pared by 6 bases and J by 2 bases, with 8 bases of the junction left unmatched. Germline assignment: CDR1 LGHNT and CDR2 FRNRAP.

The J gene is TRBJ2-2, the V gene TRBV18; D remains unclear. Germline V gives CDR1 KGHSH, CDR2 LQKENI. CDR3 length: 19 residues. Trimming took off 1 base at V and 1 base at J, with 19 bases between the two ends. This CDR3 is CASSPRSEAINWNTGELFF. The DNA of the CDR3 is TGTGCCAGCTCACCACGGAGTGAGGCAATTAACTGGAACACCGGGGAGCTGTTTTTT.

The CDR3 coding sequence is TGTGCCAGCAGTGGACAGGTCTACGAGCAGTACTTC. Translation: CASSGQVYEQYF. V usage is TRBV6-1 and J usage is TRBJ2-7, with a weak D call TRBD1 (6 bases). V lost 4 bases and J 3 bases, leaving 7 bases between the germline ends. This CDR3 is 12 amino acids long. Germline CDR1 and CDR2: MNHNS and SASEGT.

Here the CDR3 DNA reads TGTGCCAGCAGCTTAGGAGAAGGGGTAAACTATGGCTACACCTTC. This translates into CASSLGEGVNYGYTF. The chain employs TRBV11-2 and TRBJ1-2, with D perhaps TRBD1 (5 bases). The CDR3 has 15 amino acids. Trimming stripped 1 base from V and 2 bases from J, with 11 bases between. The germline CDR1 and CDR2 sequences are SGHAT and FQNNGV. Supplemented by reference TRBV11-2 and TRBJ1-2, the full variable domain reads EAGVAQSPRYKIIEKRQSVAFWCNPISGHATLYWYQQILGQGPKLLIQFQNNGVVDDSQLPKDRFSAERLKGVDSTLKIQPAKLEDSAVYLCASSLGEGVNYGYTFGSGTRLTVV.

The V call is TRBV29-1, the J call TRBJ2-5; TRBD1 is a possible D gene (6 bases). Germline CDR1 and CDR2: SQVTM and ANQGSEA. Trimming took 6 bases from V and 4 from J, leaving 21 bases between them. The CDR3 runs 15 residues. The chain's CDR3 is CSVYTAGVPGETQYF. The CDR3 DNA reads as TGCAGCGTCTACACCGCAGGGGTACCGGGAGAGACCCAGTACTTC.

The rearrangement links TRBV2 to TRBJ2-3; 7 bases fit TRBD1. CDR1 is SNHLY, CDR2 FYNNEI, per germline. Unmatched junction bases numbered 4, after V lost 5 bases and J lost 2 bases. This CDR3 has 14 residues. The CDR3 protein is CASSRDRNTDTQYF. CDR3 in DNA: TGTGCCAGCAGTCGGGACAGAAACACAGATACGCAGTATTTT.

V gene TRBV28 combines with J gene TRBJ1-2, with D possibly matching TRBD1 (6 bases). In germline, CDR1 is MDHEN, CDR2 SYDVKM. V lost 7 bases, J lost 4 bases, and 16 bases lay in between. The CDR3 totals 14 residues. The CDR3 is CASTTGGKPYGYTF. The CDR3 DNA is TGTGCCAGCACCACTGGGGGCAAACCCTATGGCTACACCTTC.

The V and J genes are TRBV30 and TRBJ2-2, with 7 bases that match TRBD1. The germline CDR1 and CDR2 sequences are GTSNPN and SVGIG (reference sequence). The CDR3 runs to 12 residues. The V gene end was trimmed by 5 bases and the J gene end by 7 bases; junction bases not matched to a gene: 4. The CDR3 nucleotides are TGTGCCTGGGGAACAGGGGACGGGGAGCTGTTTTTT. Translated: CAWGTGDGELFF.

V gene TRBV19 combines with J gene TRBJ1-5; D not certain. CDR1 and CDR2 from the germline V gene are LNHDA and SQIVND (reference sequence). V gave up 10 bases and J gave up 4 bases, with 20 bases separating them. The CDR3 sequence is 15 residues long. This CDR3 reads CATTDSVGVNQPQHF. Here the CDR3 DNA reads TGTGCCACCACAGACTCGGTCGGGGTTAATCAGCCCCAGCATTTT.

The genes are TRBV27 and TRBJ2-7; 7 nucleotides match TRBD2. Trimming took 6 bases from V and 0 from J; bases not matched to a gene: 8. Germline-derived CDR1 and CDR2 are MNHEY and SMNVEV (reference sequence). CDR3 length equals 15 residues. The CDR3 is CASRERDWSSYEQYF. The CDR3, as DNA: TGTGCCAGCAGAGAGCGGGACTGGAGCTCCTACGAGCAGTACTTC.

The chain carries TRBV7-9 and TRBJ2-1, with D perhaps TRBD1 (6 bases). Germline V CDR1 and CDR2: SEHNR, FQNEAQ (reference sequence). The V gene lost 1 base and the J gene lost 8 bases, with 9 bases spanning the gap. There are 13 residues in the CDR3. The CDR3 nucleotides read TGTGCCAGCAGCTTAGACAGGGTGGATGAGCAGTTCTTC. Amino acid sequence: CASSLDRVDEQFF. Supplemented by reference TRBV7-9 and TRBJ2-1, the full variable domain reads DTGVSQNPRHKITKRGQNVTFRCDPISEHNRLYWYRQTLGQGPEFLTYFQNEAQLEKSRLLSDRFSAERPKGSFSTLEIQRTEQGDSAMYLCASSLDRVDEQFFGPGTRLTVL.

The rearrangement uses TRBV30 and TRBJ2-7; possibly TRBD2 for D (6 bases). V dropped 8 bases and J dropped 4 bases, with 9 bases sitting between them. Germline CDR1 and CDR2: GTSNPN and SVGIG (reference sequence). This CDR3 has 10 amino acids. The CDR3 region is CAAGGYEQYF. The DNA for the CDR3 is TGTGCCGCCGGAGGGTACGAGCAGTACTTC.